This TCR beta chain came from a study of cytotoxic CD8 clonotypes in ibrutinib-treated CLL. This CDR3 has 13 amino acids. The germline gives CDR1 SNHLY, CDR2 FYNNEI. Trimming shortened V by 3 bases and J by 3 bases, and 6 bases separated the two germline ends. TCRdb keeps only in-frame clones here, not all; method: immunoSEQ multiplex PCR. The sample yields approximately 100,000 clones, approximately 58% seen once. The source of this sequence is a human donor with chronic lymphocytic leukemia. The chain links TRBV2 to TRBJ2-1; D remains ambiguous. Sequencing used PBMCs, obtained after 24 months of ibrutinib treatment. The CDR3 spells CASSEIGYNEQFF. CDR3 DNA: TGTGCCAGCAGTGAGATCGGCTACAATGAGCAGTTCTTC.